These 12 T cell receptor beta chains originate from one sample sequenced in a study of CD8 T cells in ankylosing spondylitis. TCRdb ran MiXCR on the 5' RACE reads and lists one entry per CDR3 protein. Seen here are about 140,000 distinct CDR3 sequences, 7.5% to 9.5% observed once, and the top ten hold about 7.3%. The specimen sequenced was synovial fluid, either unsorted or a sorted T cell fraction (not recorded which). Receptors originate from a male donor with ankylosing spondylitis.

In DNA form, the CDR3 reads TGTGCCACCAGTGATTCCCCTAATAAGAAGGGATACAATCAGCCCCAGCATTTT. It codes for CATSDSPNKKGYNQPQHF. The chain joins TRBV24-1 to TRBJ1-5; D gene uncertain. The V end was cut by 2 bases, the J end by 3 bases, with 19 bases between. Germline CDR1 is KGHDR and CDR2 is SFDVKD. The CDR3 length is 18 residues.

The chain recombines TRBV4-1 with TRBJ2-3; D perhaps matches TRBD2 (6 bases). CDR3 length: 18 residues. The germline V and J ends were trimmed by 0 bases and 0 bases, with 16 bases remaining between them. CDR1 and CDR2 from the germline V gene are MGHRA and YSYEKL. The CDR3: CASSQEGGRSSSTDTQYF. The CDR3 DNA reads TGCGCCAGCAGCCAAGAAGGAGGGAGGTCATCTAGCACAGATACGCAGTATTTT.

This CDR3 reads CASRPHTNTGELFF. As DNA, the CDR3 is TGTGCCAGCAGGCCCCATACGAACACCGGGGAGCTGTTTTTT. This chain joins TRBV6-2 or TRBV6-3 and TRBJ2-2, with D unclear. The V end lost 6 bases, the J end lost 0 bases, and 8 bases lay between the germline ends. This CDR3 has 14 amino acids. Germline V gene sequence: CDR1 MNHEY, CDR2 SVGEGT.

CDR3 residues: CASSQGDQSYEQYF. The CDR3 region has the DNA TGTGCCAGCTCACAAGGGGATCAGTCCTACGAGCAGTACTTC. V gene TRBV18 combines with J gene TRBJ2-7; D is possibly TRBD1 (5 bases). Germline V gene lookup returns CDR1 KGHSH and CDR2 LQKENI. The CDR3 covers 14 residues. V was trimmed by 4 bases and J by 1 base, leaving 11 bases between them.

CDR3 loop: CASSLVTSGSYEQFF. The CDR3 nucleotides are TGCGCCAGCAGCTTGGTGACTAGCGGGAGTTATGAGCAGTTCTTC. The chain employs TRBV5-1 and TRBJ2-1, with 12 bases fitting TRBD2. CDR3 length equals 15 residues. V lost 0 bases and J lost 8; bases outside the gene matches: 3. Germline CDR1 and CDR2: SGHRS and YFSETQ.

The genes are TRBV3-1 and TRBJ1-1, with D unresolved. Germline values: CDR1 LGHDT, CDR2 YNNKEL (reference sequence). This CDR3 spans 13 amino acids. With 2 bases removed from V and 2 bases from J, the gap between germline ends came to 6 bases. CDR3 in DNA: TGTGCCAGCAGCCAAAGGGCCAACACTGAAGCTTTCTTT. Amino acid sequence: CASSQRANTEAFF.

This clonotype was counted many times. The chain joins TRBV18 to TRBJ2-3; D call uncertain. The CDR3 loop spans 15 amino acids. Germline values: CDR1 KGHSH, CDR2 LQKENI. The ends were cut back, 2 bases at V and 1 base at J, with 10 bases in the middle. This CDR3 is CASSPRWAGTDTQYF. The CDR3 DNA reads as TGTGCCAGCTCACCAAGGTGGGCTGGCACAGATACGCAGTATTTT.

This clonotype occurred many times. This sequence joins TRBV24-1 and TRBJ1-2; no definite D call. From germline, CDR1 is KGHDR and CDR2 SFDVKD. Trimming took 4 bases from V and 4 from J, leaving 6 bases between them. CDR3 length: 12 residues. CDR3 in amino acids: CATSDILYGYTF. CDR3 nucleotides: TGTGCCACCAGTGACATTCTCTATGGCTACACCTTC.

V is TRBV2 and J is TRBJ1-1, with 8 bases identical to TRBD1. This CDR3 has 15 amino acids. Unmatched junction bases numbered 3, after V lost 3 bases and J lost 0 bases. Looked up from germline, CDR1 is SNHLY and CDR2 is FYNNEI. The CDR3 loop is CASSEDRVMNTEAFF. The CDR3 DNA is TGTGCCAGCAGTGAGGACAGGGTCATGAACACTGAAGCTTTCTTT.

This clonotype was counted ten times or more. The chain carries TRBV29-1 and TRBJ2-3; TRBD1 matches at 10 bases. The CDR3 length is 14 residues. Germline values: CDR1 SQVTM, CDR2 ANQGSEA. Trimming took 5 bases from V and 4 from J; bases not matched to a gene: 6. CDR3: CSVLGGTGADTQYF. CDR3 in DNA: TGCAGCGTTCTGGGCGGGACAGGGGCAGATACGCAGTATTTT.

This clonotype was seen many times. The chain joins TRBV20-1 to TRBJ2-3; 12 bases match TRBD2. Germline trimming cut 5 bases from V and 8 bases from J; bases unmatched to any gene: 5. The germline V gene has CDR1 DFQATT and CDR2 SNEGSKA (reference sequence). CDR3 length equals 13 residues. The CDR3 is CSASSGGGGTQYF. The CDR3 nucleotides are TGCAGTGCTTCTAGCGGGGGGGGTGGTACGCAGTATTTT.

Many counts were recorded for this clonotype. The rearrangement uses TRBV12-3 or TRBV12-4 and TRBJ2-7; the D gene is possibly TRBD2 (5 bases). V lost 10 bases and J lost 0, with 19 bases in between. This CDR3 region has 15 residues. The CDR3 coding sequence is TGTGCCACTTCCCGGGGATGGGGAAGCTCCTACGAGCAGTACTTC. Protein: CATSRGWGSSYEQYF.